The 22 T cell receptor beta chains below were found in one sample sequenced in a study of Ad26.COV2.S vaccination and SARS-CoV-2 variants. Treatment defined: about 20 received Ad26.COV2.S at low or high dose, single or two shots; a few received placebo; per-sample allocation not given. Day 63 after the first vaccine or placebo injection was the time point for sampling. Clones were sequenced by immunoSEQ multiplex PCR, and TCRdb holds only the in-frame ones, with some missing. The sample yields roughly 300,000 clones, 88% seen once. Here the sequenced sample was peripheral blood, taken in a trial of Ad26.COV2.S vaccine versus placebo. These receptor sequences come from a person aged 18-65 years who received the Ad26.COV2.S COVID-19 vaccine or a placebo.

The CDR3 region is CASSLYIVRTGTETQYF. The CDR3 DNA sequence: TGTGCCAGCAGTTTATATATAGTGAGGACAGGGACGGAGACCCAGTACTTC. The chain is built from TRBV28 and TRBJ2-5; 8 bases agree with TRBD1. V dropped 1 base and J dropped 5; count of bases not matched to a gene: 12. This CDR3 is built from 17 residues. Germline lookup yields CDR1 MDHEN and CDR2 SYDVKM. The complete variable domain, with remaining parts taken from reference TRBV28 and TRBJ2-5, reads DVKVTQSSRYLVKRTGEKVFLECVQDMDHENMFWYRQDPGLGLRLIYFSYDVKMKEKGDIPEGYSVSREKKERFSLILESASTNQTSMYLCASSLYIVRTGTETQYFGPGTRLLVL.

The chain recombines TRBV7-3 with TRBJ2-3, with 12 bases that match TRBD2. The length of the CDR3 is 18 residues. J lost 4 bases, V lost 5 bases, and 13 bases had no gene match. CDR1 is SGHTA and CDR2 is FQGTGA in the germline V gene. The CDR3 sequence: CASSQFLVLAGGSDTQYF. The CDR3 coding sequence is TGTGCCAGCAGCCAATTCCTGGTACTAGCGGGGGGATCAGATACGCAGTATTTT. The complete variable domain, with remaining parts taken from reference TRBV7-3 and TRBJ2-3, reads GAGVSQTPSNKVTEKGKYVELRCDPISGHTALYWYRQSLGQGPEFLIYFQGTGAADDSGLPNDRFFAVRPEGSVSTLKIQRTERGDSAVYLCASSQFLVLAGGSDTQYFGPGTRLTVL.

V usage is TRBV12-3 or TRBV12-4 and J usage is TRBJ2-2, with D hard to call. The V end lost 7 bases, the J end lost 0 bases, and 3 bases lay between the germline ends. This CDR3 has 12 residues. CDR3 protein: CASKPNTGELFF. The CDR3 bases are TGTGCCAGCAAACCGAACACCGGGGAGCTGTTTTTT.

Worth noting for this clone: This specimen includes other DNA sequences encoding the same CDR3. The chain employs TRBV10-3 and TRBJ2-7; D is ambiguous. Trimming cost V 0 bases and J 2 bases, with 2 bases left between them. Germline CDR1 ENHRY, CDR2 SYGVKD. The CDR3 covers 12 residues. The CDR3 nucleotides read TGTGCCATCAGTGAGTCGGCCTACGAGCAGTACTTC. As protein: CAISESAYEQYF.

This rearrangement joins TRBV23-1 to TRBJ1-5; 7 bases line up with TRBD1. TRBV23-1 has ORF status, its function being uncertain. There are 15 residues in the CDR3. Germline trimming cut 6 bases from V and 5 bases from J; bases unmatched to any gene: 10. CDR3 sequence reads: CASSRDYRGDQPQHF. CDR3 coding DNA: TGCGCCAGCAGCAGAGATTACAGGGGCGATCAGCCCCAGCATTTT.

V is TRBV11-2 and J is TRBJ2-1; TRBD1 matches 7 bases. V dropped 7 bases and J dropped 8; count of bases not matched to a gene: 5. The germline V gene has CDR1 SGHAT and CDR2 FQNNGV. The length of the CDR3 is 12 residues. The CDR3 sequence: CASIRQGYEQFF. The CDR3 DNA reads TGTGCCAGCATCAGACAGGGCTATGAGCAGTTCTTC. The full variable domain, completed using reference TRBV11-2 and TRBJ2-1, is EAGVAQSPRYKIIEKRQSVAFWCNPISGHATLYWYQQILGQGPKLLIQFQNNGVVDDSQLPKDRFSAERLKGVDSTLKIQPAKLEDSAVYLCASIRQGYEQFFGPGTRLTVL.

The V gene is TRBV7-2, the J gene TRBJ2-7; 11 bases agree with TRBD2. Trimming removed 5 bases from V and 4 bases from J; junction bases left unmatched: 7. The CDR3 has 15 amino acids. Per germline, CDR1 SGHTA and CDR2 FQGNSA. The CDR3 protein is CASSGGGTSGYEQYF. CDR3 coding DNA: TGTGCCAGCAGCGGTGGCGGGACTAGCGGATACGAGCAGTACTTC.

The V call is TRBV7-2, the J call TRBJ2-7; 9 nucleotides agree with TRBD1. CDR3 length equals 15 residues. The V gene's germline CDR1 is SGHTA and CDR2 FQGNSA. V was pared by 3 bases and J by 3 bases, with 6 bases of the junction left unmatched. CDR3 coding DNA: TGTGCCAGCAGCTTGGACGGGACAGGGTTCTACGAGCAGTACTTC. Protein sequence: CASSLDGTGFYEQYF.

The chain combines TRBV28 with TRBJ2-7; the match to TRBD1 covers 10 bases. Germline V CDR1 and CDR2: MDHEN, SYDVKM. The CDR3 is made up of 15 amino acids. J lost 4 bases, V lost 4 bases, and 7 bases had no gene match. The CDR3 DNA is TGTGCCAGCAGTTCTTCCGGGACAGGGGTTTACGAGCAGTACTTC. Amino acid sequence: CASSSSGTGVYEQYF.

J is TRBJ1-1 and V is TRBV25-1; possible D gene TRBD1, 6 bases. Germline lookup yields CDR1 MGHDK and CDR2 SYGVNS. CDR3 length: 15 amino acids. V dropped 3 bases and J dropped 0 bases, with 11 bases sitting between them. The CDR3 is CASSETGELNTEAFF. The CDR3 DNA is TGTGCCAGCAGTGAGACAGGAGAATTGAACACTGAAGCTTTCTTT.

This sequence joins TRBV6-5 and TRBJ2-2, with a possible D match to TRBD1 (8 bases). Between the trimmed V and J ends, which lost 4 bases and 4 bases, there was a span of 13 bases. The CDR3 spans 15 residues. Germline loops: CDR1 MNHEY, CDR2 SVGAGI. Here the CDR3 DNA reads TGTGCCAGCAGTTTCTACAGGGGGGGCACCGGGGAGCTGTTTTTT. Its protein product is CASSFYRGGTGELFF.

The V and J genes are TRBV25-1 and TRBJ1-6; no definite D call. The CDR3 runs to 14 residues. The germline gives CDR1 MGHDK, CDR2 SYGVNS. V lost 4 bases and J 4 bases, leaving 8 bases between the germline ends. The CDR3: CASSGWQYNSPLHF. As DNA, the CDR3 is TGTGCCAGCAGTGGTTGGCAATATAATTCACCCCTCCACTTT.

The rearrangement uses TRBV11-2 and TRBJ2-7, with D perhaps TRBD2 (6 bases). CDR1 and CDR2 (germline): SGHAT, FQNNGV. This CDR3 is built from 14 residues. Trimming left V 2 bases short and J 0 bases short, with 8 bases between. The CDR3 region is CASSLSGPSYEQYF. CDR3 DNA sequence: TGTGCCAGCAGCTTAAGCGGGCCCTCCTACGAGCAGTACTTC. Looking up the rest from reference TRBV11-2 and TRBJ2-7 gives the full variable domain: EAGVAQSPRYKIIEKRQSVAFWCNPISGHATLYWYQQILGQGPKLLIQFQNNGVVDDSQLPKDRFSAERLKGVDSTLKIQPAKLEDSAVYLCASSLSGPSYEQYFGPGTRLTVT.

J is TRBJ2-3 and V is TRBV5-8, with D perhaps matching TRBD1 (6 bases). The V and J ends lost 3 bases and 7 bases respectively, with 15 bases between them. CDR1 and CDR2 from the germline V gene are SGHTS and YDEGEE. This CDR3 contains 14 residues. This chain's CDR3 is CASSSDRRTNTQYF. The CDR3 nucleotides are TGTGCCAGCAGCTCGGACAGACGCACGAATACGCAGTATTTT.

The gene calls are TRBV6-5 and TRBJ1-4; possible D gene TRBD1, 6 bases. The CDR3 contains 13 residues. Trimming stripped 11 bases from V and 4 bases from J, with 14 bases between. Germline V gene sequence: CDR1 MNHEY, CDR2 SVGAGI. The DNA for the CDR3 is TGTGCCGGGAGGGACACATTTAATGAAAAACTGTTTTTT. It yields the protein CAGRDTFNEKLFF.

This clone has just one count. The genes are TRBV2 and TRBJ1-4, with TRBD1 identical over 8 bases. This CDR3 has 13 residues. Germline lookup yields CDR1 SNHLY and CDR2 FYNNEI. Trimming cost V 6 bases and J 3 bases; bases outside gene matches: 0. The CDR3 coding sequence is TGTGCCAGCAGCAGGGGGCCTAATGAAAAACTGTTTTTT. It codes for CASSRGPNEKLFF.

CDR3 amino acids: CAWSFQVDTGELFF. The CDR3 DNA is TGTGCCTGGAGTTTCCAGGTTGATACCGGGGAGCTGTTTTTT. The chain links TRBV30 to TRBJ2-2; D ambiguous. CDR3 size: 14 residues. Germline loops: CDR1 GTSNPN, CDR2 SVGIG (reference sequence). Between the trimmed V and J ends, which lost 2 bases and 5 bases, there was a span of 12 bases.

A single count supports this clone. CDR3 in amino acids: CASRIRVQETQYF. DNA of the CDR3: TGTGCCAGCAGGATCAGAGTTCAAGAGACCCAGTACTTC. The V and J genes are TRBV6-5 and TRBJ2-5; D gene ambiguous. The CDR3 loop spans 13 amino acids. Germline values: CDR1 MNHEY, CDR2 SVGAGI. With 6 bases removed from V and 2 bases from J, the gap between germline ends came to 10 bases.

The chain is built from TRBV4-2 and TRBJ2-6; D not resolved. Between the trimmed V and J ends, which lost 0 bases and 0 bases, there was a span of 9 bases. Germline V lookup: CDR1 LGHNA, CDR2 YNFKEQ. The CDR3 is 17 residues long. In DNA form, the CDR3 reads TGTGCCAGCAGCCAAGATGGTCACAGCTCTGGGGCCAACGTCCTGACTTTC. The encoded protein is CASSQDGHSSGANVLTF.

This chain joins TRBV19 and TRBJ2-2, with D perhaps TRBD2 (7 bases). This CDR3 has 15 residues. In germline, CDR1 is LNHDA, CDR2 SQIVND (reference sequence). Trimming shortened V by 5 bases and J by 10 bases, and 20 bases separated the two germline ends. The CDR3 DNA sequence: TGTGCCAGTAGTCCGGAGGGGGGGCAGACTTCGGAGCTGTTTTTT. Encoded protein: CASSPEGGQTSELFF.

The V gene is TRBV4-2, the J gene TRBJ1-2; D gene ambiguous. Germline-derived CDR1 and CDR2 are LGHNA and YNFKEQ. The V end lost 0 bases, the J end lost 8 bases, and 10 bases lay between the germline ends. The CDR3 length is 13 residues. The CDR3 loop reads CASSQDREGGYTF. CDR3 DNA sequence: TGTGCCAGCAGCCAAGATCGAGAAGGAGGCTACACCTTC.

J is TRBJ1-5 and V is TRBV11-2, with 9 bases matching TRBD1. This CDR3 contains 17 residues. Germline trimming cut 4 bases from V and 3 bases from J; bases unmatched to any gene: 10. Germline V gene sequence: CDR1 SGHAT, CDR2 FQNNGV. The CDR3 here is CASSSGTGSLSNQPQHF. CDR3 DNA sequence: TGTGCCAGCAGCTCGGGGACAGGGTCCCTCTCCAATCAGCCCCAGCATTTT.